This is a list of T cell receptor beta chains from one sample in a study of T cell responses to AZD1222 COVID-19 vaccine. Produced via immunoSEQ multiplex PCR; TCRdb's table is partial and in-frame only. The sample records some 86,000 clones, 90% being singletons. Sample: peripheral blood, taken 28 days after the second AZD1222 dose. Receptor source: an adult who received the AZD1222 COVID-19 vaccine. Both conserved end residues are part of each CDR3. The D gene is left open where the match is weak. For some rows the clone size is stated as once, few or many, or as a class when expanded; others skip it.

v_call,cdr3_length,j_call,d_call,clone_size,cdr3_aa,cdr3_nt
TRBV18,16,TRBJ2-5,TRBD2,.,CASSPDVGLAAETQYF,TGTGCCAGCTCACCAGATGTGGGACTAGCTGCCGAGACCCAGTACTTC
TRBV11-2,17,TRBJ2-2,TRBD2,.,CASSFSSGLAGTGELFF,TGTGCCAGCAGCTTTTCGTCGGGACTAGCGGGGACCGGGGAGCTGTTTTTT
TRBV5-1,13,TRBJ2-7,.,few,CASSLELNYEQYF,TGCGCCAGCAGCTTGGAACTAAACTACGAGCAGTACTTC
TRBV5-4,16,TRBJ2-1,.,few,CASSSRGRTSYNEQFF,TGTGCCAGCAGCTCGCGGGGGCGAACCTCCTACAATGAGCAGTTCTTC
TRBV7-3,13,TRBJ2-2,.,.,CASSDSTPGELFF,TGTGCCAGCAGCGATTCAACACCCGGGGAGCTGTTTTTT
TRBV28,14,TRBJ2-7,.,.,CASIMGGGLYEQYF,TGTGCCAGCATCATGGGAGGGGGGCTCTACGAGCAGTACTTC
TRBV29-1,14,TRBJ2-7,TRBD1,once,CSAQGTGVSYEQYF,TGCAGCGCCCAGGGGACAGGGGTCTCCTACGAGCAGTACTTC
TRBV28,15,TRBJ1-2,.,.,CASSPTRGGNYGYTF,TGTGCCAGCAGTCCCACGAGAGGAGGGAACTATGGCTACACCTTC
TRBV5-1,16,TRBJ2-1,.,.,CASSEVQGLSYNEQFF,TGCGCCAGCAGCGAAGTACAGGGCCTCAGCTACAATGAGCAGTTCTTC
TRBV19,16,TRBJ2-3,TRBD2,.,CASSIKLAGTTDTQYF,TGTGCCAGTAGTATTAAACTAGCGGGGACCACAGATACGCAGTATTTT
TRBV5-6,14,TRBJ2-5,.,.,CASSLPDSWMTQYF,TGTGCCAGCAGCTTACCCGACAGCTGGATGACCCAGTACTTC
TRBV5-1,15,TRBJ1-2,.,.,CASSLVAEKNYGYTF,TGCGCCAGCAGCTTGGTCGCGGAGAAGAACTATGGCTACACCTTC
TRBV7-8,13,TRBJ1-1,TRBD1,once,CATGQAYATEAFF,TGTGCCACAGGACAGGCCTATGCCACTGAAGCTTTCTTT
TRBV6-6,14,TRBJ2-2,.,once,CASSYASGTGELFF,TGTGCCAGCAGTTACGCTTCGGGCACCGGGGAGCTGTTTTTT
TRBV7-3,15,TRBJ2-7,TRBD1,.,CASSRGQEKTYEQYF,TGTGCCAGCAGCCGCGGACAGGAGAAGACCTACGAGCAGTACTTC
TRBV18,16,TRBJ2-3,TRBD1,.,CASSSWAQGAADTQYF,TGTGCCAGCTCATCTTGGGCACAGGGGGCCGCAGATACGCAGTATTTT
TRBV28,16,TRBJ1-1,TRBD1,.,CASSQPGQGFDTEAFF,TGTGCCAGCAGTCAGCCGGGACAGGGGTTCGACACTGAAGCTTTCTTT
TRBV6-1,15,TRBJ2-1,.,.,CASSERGGGRGEQFF,TGTGCCAGCAGTGAACGAGGGGGCGGGCGGGGTGAGCAGTTCTTC
TRBV5-1,16,TRBJ2-1,.,.,CASSLGAGMGTDEQFF,TGCGCCAGCAGCTTGGGGGCAGGGATGGGAACGGATGAGCAGTTCTTC
TRBV27,15,TRBJ1-5,TRBD1,.,CASSKQGYLNQPQHF,TGTGCCAGCAGTAAACAGGGGTACCTCAATCAGCCCCAGCATTTT
TRBV2,15,TRBJ2-1,TRBD2,.,CASRGTSGVYNEQFF,TGTGCCAGCAGGGGGACTAGCGGCGTTTACAATGAGCAGTTCTTC
TRBV28,12,TRBJ1-2,.,.,CASSLQGYGYTF,TGTGCCAGCAGTCTACAGGGTTATGGCTACACCTTC